These 29 T cell receptor beta chains share one sample of origin, sequenced in a study of cytomegalovirus exposure and HLA in healthy donors. The study ran its PCR with 60 Vbeta and 13 Jbeta primers. The data were produced by immunoSEQ multiplex PCR, yet TCRdb's version contains in-frame clones alone and is incomplete. Among about 100,000 clones, approximately 76% were seen once, and the ten largest hold around a fifth. The sequenced sample was PBMCs. The origin of the receptors is a woman aged 55-70 years in good health and CMV-seropositive.

As DNA, the CDR3 is TGTGCCAGCAGCCCCGGGTTAGCGACAGATACGCAGTATTTT. Translation gives CASSPGLATDTQYF. This rearrangement joins TRBV7-3 to TRBJ2-3; D might be TRBD2 (5 bases). This CDR3 has 14 residues. V was cut by 5 bases and J by 3 bases, with 12 bases left in between. Germline V lookup: CDR1 SGHTA, CDR2 FQGTGA.

The genes are TRBV29-1 and TRBJ2-7, with TRBD2 matching over 7 bases. CDR3 size: 13 residues. Losses at the gene ends were 1 base for V and 4 bases for J; bases not matched to a gene: 4. Germline loops: CDR1 SQVTM, CDR2 ANQGSEA. The CDR3 DNA is TGCAGCGTTGAAGTGGGGAGGGTTTACGAGCAGTACTTC. Its protein is CSVEVGRVYEQYF.

The chain recombines TRBV29-1 with TRBJ2-7; D may be TRBD2 (5 bases). Germline-derived CDR1 and CDR2 are SQVTM and ANQGSEA. Trimming cost V 4 bases and J 5 bases, with 15 bases left between them. The CDR3 is 13 residues long. CDR3 nucleotides: TGCAGCGTTGGTGGGGATCCCGGGGACGAGCAGTACTTC. Translated: CSVGGDPGDEQYF.

V and J are TRBV28 and TRBJ1-1; the match to TRBD1 covers 9 bases. The V gene end was trimmed by 6 bases and the J gene end by 7 bases; junction bases not matched to a gene: 9. Germline V gene data show CDR1 as MDHEN and CDR2 as SYDVKM. The CDR3 is 14 amino acids. CDR3 protein: CASRATGGLNEAFF. CDR3 in DNA: TGTGCCAGCAGAGCTACAGGGGGCCTAAATGAAGCTTTCTTT.

CDR3 bases: TGTGCCAGCAGCGTTAGGGACAGTGTGAACACTGAAGCTTTCTTT. As protein: CASSVRDSVNTEAFF. The chain carries TRBV9 and TRBJ1-1, with 7 bases aligning to TRBD1. Per germline, CDR1 SGDLS and CDR2 YYNGEE. J lost 0 bases, V lost 2 bases, and 4 bases had no gene match. The CDR3 extends over 15 amino acids.

This clone was found many times. V is TRBV10-3 and J is TRBJ2-7; a possible D gene is TRBD1 (6 bases). The V gene lost 10 bases and the J gene lost 0 bases, with 19 bases spanning the gap. The CDR3 is 15 residues long. Germline V gives CDR1 ENHRY, CDR2 SYGVKD. The CDR3 bases are TGTGCCACCGGCACCCGGGACACCGCCTCCTACGAGCAGTACTTC. Translation: CATGTRDTASYEQYF.

V gene TRBV2 combines with J gene TRBJ1-4; 12 nucleotides agree with TRBD1. V dropped 7 bases and J dropped 10; count of bases not matched to a gene: 4. The CDR3 runs to 13 residues. In germline, CDR1 is SNHLY, CDR2 FYNNEI. CDR3 residues: CASTGTGGLKLFF. As DNA, the CDR3 is TGTGCCAGCACCGGGACAGGGGGCTTAAAACTGTTTTTT.

The J gene is TRBJ2-1, the V gene TRBV11-2; D is perhaps TRBD1 (5 bases). Trimming cost V 5 bases and J 4 bases, with 15 bases left between them. The V gene's germline CDR1 is SGHAT and CDR2 FQNNGV. The CDR3 is 15 residues long. CDR3 nucleotides: TGTGCCAGCAGCCTAGGGCAGGGCGGTTACAATGAGCAGTTCTTC. This encodes CASSLGQGGYNEQFF.

CDR3: CASSSGTTREAFF. CDR3 DNA sequence: TGCGCCAGCAGCTCCGGGACAACACGGGAAGCTTTCTTT. The chain recombines TRBV5-1 with TRBJ1-1, with D maybe TRBD1 (6 bases). Germline CDR1 reads SGHRS; CDR2 reads YFSETQ. Trimming shortened V by 3 bases and J by 8 bases, and 14 bases separated the two germline ends. The CDR3 is made up of 13 amino acids.

The J gene is TRBJ2-5, the V gene TRBV5-1, with 10 nucleotides matching TRBD2. Germline CDR1 and CDR2: SGHRS and YFSETQ. CDR3 length equals 15 residues. Trimming at V came to 4 bases and at J to 5 bases, leaving 8 bases not matched to a gene. CDR3 loop: CASSLSGGKGETQYF. The DNA of the CDR3 is TGCGCCAGCAGCCTTAGCGGGGGGAAAGGGGAGACCCAGTACTTC.

The V gene is TRBV2, the J gene TRBJ2-3; D uncertain. The CDR3 consists of 14 residues. CDR1 is SNHLY, CDR2 FYNNEI, per germline. The V end lost 6 bases, the J end lost 1 base, and 11 bases lay between the germline ends. The chain's CDR3 is CASRPESRTDTQYF. The CDR3 region has the DNA TGTGCCAGCAGGCCTGAGTCTCGCACAGATACGCAGTATTTT.

The chain has TRBV29-1 and TRBJ1-4; weak D call: TRBD1 (6 bases). Trimming pared 4 bases from V and 4 bases from J, leaving 7 bases between. CDR1 is SQVTM and CDR2 is ANQGSEA in the germline V gene. This CDR3 is built from 12 residues. The CDR3 loop is CSVGQVNEKLFF. As DNA, the CDR3 is TGCAGCGTTGGACAGGTTAATGAAAAACTGTTTTTT. The whole variable domain, remainder taken from reference TRBV29-1 and TRBJ1-4, is SAVISQKPSRDICQRGTSLTIQCQVDSQVTMMFWYRQQPGQSLTLIATANQGSEATYESGFVIDKFPISRPNLTFSTLTVSNMSPEDSSIYLCSVGQVNEKLFFGSGTQLSVL.

The chain couples TRBV19 to TRBJ2-5; 13 bases agree with TRBD2. Looked up from germline, CDR1 is LNHDA and CDR2 is SQIVND (reference sequence). This CDR3 is 17 amino acids long. V was pared by 3 bases and J by 5 bases, with 9 bases of the junction left unmatched. CDR3 in DNA: TGTGCCAGTAGTATGATGGGGGGACTAGCGGGAAGGGAGACCCAGTACTTC. It codes for CASSMMGGLAGRETQYF.

The chain has TRBV9 and TRBJ2-1; 9 bases are a match to TRBD2. The CDR3 loop spans 17 amino acids. J was trimmed by 4 bases and V by 1 base; bases with no gene match: 9. The V gene's germline CDR1 is SGDLS and CDR2 YYNGEE. CDR3: CASSVSPRAGGYNEQFF. Here the CDR3 DNA reads TGTGCCAGCAGCGTATCCCCACGGGCGGGAGGGTACAATGAGCAGTTCTTC.

The CDR3 bases are TGTGCCAGCAGCTTAGTTGTCAGGGACGAGCAGTACTTC. Protein product: CASSLVVRDEQYF. V is TRBV7-2 and J is TRBJ2-7; TRBD1 is a possible D gene (5 bases). CDR1 SGHTA and CDR2 FQGNSA come from the germline V gene. V lost 1 base to trimming and J lost 5 bases, with 9 bases between them. This CDR3 is 13 amino acids long. Full variable domain (rest looked up from reference TRBV7-2 and TRBJ2-7): GAGVSQSPSNKVTEKGKDVELRCDPISGHTALYWYRQSLGQGLEFLIYFQGNSAPDKSGLPSDRFSAERTGGSVSTLTIQRTQQEDSAVYLCASSLVVRDEQYFGPGTRLTVT.

This sequence joins TRBV14 and TRBJ2-1; tentatively, D is TRBD1 (6 bases). The CDR3 runs 15 residues. Trimming removed 4 bases at V and 2 bases at J, with 12 bases between. CDR1 and CDR2 (germline): SGHDN, FVKESK. CDR3 in DNA: TGTGCCAGCAGCCGATGGACAGCCACCTACAATGAGCAGTTCTTC. This gives the protein CASSRWTATYNEQFF.

This chain joins TRBV5-8 and TRBJ1-3; tentative D call: TRBD1 (5 bases). The CDR3 spans 15 residues. CDR1 is SGHTS and CDR2 is YDEGEE in the germline V gene. V lost 2 bases to trimming and J lost 0 bases, with 9 bases between them. This chain's CDR3 is CASSFQGFSGNTIYF. CDR3 nucleotides: TGTGCCAGCAGCTTTCAGGGTTTCTCTGGAAACACCATATATTTT.

The chain uses TRBV30 and TRBJ2-1, with TRBD1 matching over 8 bases. The germline V gene encodes CDR1 GTSNPN and CDR2 SVGIG (reference sequence). V lost 1 base to trimming and J lost 1 base; unmatched junction nucleotides: 9. The CDR3 covers 17 residues. The CDR3 DNA follows: TGTGCCTGGAGTGCCCCGAGGACAGGGAGGTCCTACAATGAGCAGTTCTTC. Translation: CAWSAPRTGRSYNEQFF. Variable domain in full (rest from reference TRBV30 and TRBJ2-1): SQTIHQWPATLVQPVGSPLSLECTVEGTSNPNLYWYRQAAGRGLQLLFYSVGIGQISSEVPQNLSASRPQDRQFILSSKKLLLSDSGFYLCAWSAPRTGRSYNEQFFGPGTRLTVL.

A word on this clone: One junction end disagrees with the germline gene, perhaps due to a read error. The rearrangement links TRBV11-2 to TRBJ2-1, with 11 bases lining up with TRBD2. CDR1 and CDR2 (germline): SGHAT, FQNNGV. This CDR3 spans 13 amino acids. The CDR3 sequence is CASSSIAGGPQLF. CDR3 bases: TGTGCCAGCAGCTCCATAGCGGGAGGGCCTCAACTCTTC.

V gene TRBV5-4 combines with J gene TRBJ2-2; 9 bases are shared with TRBD2. J was trimmed by 5 bases and V by 1 base; bases with no gene match: 3. The germline V gene has CDR1 SGHNT and CDR2 YYREEE (reference sequence). This CDR3 has 15 residues. The CDR3: CASSLWLAGTGELFF. For the CDR3, the DNA is TGTGCCAGCAGCTTGTGGCTAGCGGGAACCGGGGAGCTGTTTTTT.

The rearrangement links TRBV19 to TRBJ2-2; D possibly corresponds to TRBD1 (6 bases). CDR3 length equals 15 residues. Germline V CDR1 and CDR2: LNHDA, SQIVND (reference sequence). The V and J ends lost 4 bases and 5 bases respectively, with 14 bases between them. The CDR3 here is CASSSVKQGTGELFF. In DNA, the CDR3 is TGTGCCAGTAGTAGTGTTAAACAGGGAACCGGGGAGCTGTTTTTT.

The chain couples TRBV29-1 to TRBJ2-1; D unclear. This CDR3 is built from 12 residues. Germline loops: CDR1 SQVTM, CDR2 ANQGSEA. The V end was cut by 1 base, the J end by 9 bases, with 10 bases between. CDR3 amino acids: CSVEVARSEQFF. DNA of the CDR3: TGCAGCGTTGAAGTAGCTAGGAGTGAGCAGTTCTTC.

The chain uses TRBV4-1 and TRBJ2-3; the match to TRBD1 covers 7 bases. J lost 6 bases, V lost 4 bases, and 10 bases had no gene match. The CDR3 covers 15 residues. Germline V gene data show CDR1 as MGHRA and CDR2 as YSYEKL. CDR3 residues: CASSRLPTGKDTQYF. DNA for the CDR3: TGCGCCAGCAGCCGACTCCCGACAGGGAAGGATACGCAGTATTTT.

This sequence joins TRBV9 and TRBJ2-2; tentative D call: TRBD2 (5 bases). CDR1 is SGDLS and CDR2 is YYNGEE in the germline V gene. This CDR3 has 13 amino acids. The V gene lost 7 bases and the J gene lost 7 bases, with 14 bases spanning the gap. CDR3 bases: TGTGCCAGCCGGACCGGGAATGGCGGGGAGCTGTTTTTT. Amino acids: CASRTGNGGELFF. Full variable domain (rest looked up from reference TRBV9 and TRBJ2-2): DSGVTQTPKHLITATGQRVTLRCSPRSGDLSVYWYQQSLDQGLQFLIQYYNGEERAKGNILERFSAQQFPDLHSELNLSSLELGDSALYFCASRTGNGGELFFGEGSRLTVL.

The chain carries TRBV9 and TRBJ1-1; D unresolved. The germline V and J ends were trimmed by 6 bases and 8 bases, with 14 bases remaining between them. Germline V gene lookup returns CDR1 SGDLS and CDR2 YYNGEE. The CDR3 covers 12 residues. The DNA of the CDR3 is TGTGCCAGCACCTCGGGAAGTAAAGAAGCTTTCTTT. Residues: CASTSGSKEAFF.

The V and J genes are TRBV27 and TRBJ2-1, with D perhaps matching TRBD2 (6 bases). The CDR3 has 15 residues. Between the trimmed V and J ends, which lost 3 bases and 4 bases, there was a span of 13 bases. Germline CDR1 MNHEY, CDR2 SMNVEV (reference sequence). This CDR3 is CASSLRDSPYNEQFF. CDR3 DNA: TGTGCCAGCAGTTTGAGGGACTCCCCTTACAATGAGCAGTTCTTC.

This clone was seen more than once but under ten times. The chain uses TRBV29-1 and TRBJ1-1; possibly TRBD1 for D (6 bases). CDR1 SQVTM and CDR2 ANQGSEA come from the germline V gene. The CDR3 length is 11 residues. Trimming took off 6 bases at V and 10 bases at J, with 15 bases between the two ends. The CDR3 region is CSVHRDVLAFF. Written as DNA, the CDR3 is TGCAGCGTCCACAGGGATGTATTAGCTTTCTTT.

In this sample, this clone turned up a few times. The V call is TRBV10-3, the J call TRBJ2-1, with 8 bases lining up with TRBD1. Germline values: CDR1 ENHRY, CDR2 SYGVKD. With 5 bases clipped from V and 8 bases from J, the junction kept 11 bases outside the gene matches. The CDR3 loop spans 15 amino acids. The CDR3 DNA reads as TGTGCCATCAGTAAGATAGGACAGGGAATTGATGAGCAGTTCTTC. Protein: CAISKIGQGIDEQFF.

This clone appeared a few times. For the CDR3, the DNA is TGTGCCAGCAGTTGGGGAGGGAGCCTTGAAGCTTTCTTT. It is translated as CASSWGGSLEAFF. This chain joins TRBV6-5 and TRBJ1-1; D not certain. Germline-derived CDR1 and CDR2 are MNHEY and SVGAGI. CDR3 length: 13 residues. The V end lost 4 bases, the J end lost 7 bases, and 13 bases lay between the germline ends.